Below, one T cell receptor (beta chain) is given with its context. Its matching antigen is unknown. These data originate in a study of shared clonotypes between healthy human individuals. Study context: The study used three CD4 naive, three CD4 memory, two CD8 naive and one CD8 memory plate per donor. Overall study results and limits: Larger estimated richness was generally seen in naive subsets than in memory subsets. Clonotypes which were not shared had lower generation probabilities than clonotypes that all four donors shared.

Libraries were prepared by immunoSEQ multiplex PCR; TCRdb keeps only in-frame clonotypes and omits some of them. The sample records 2 million to 2.5 million clones, approximately 94% being singletons. The germline gives CDR1 MGHRA, CDR2 YSYEKL. V was cut by 1 base and J by 5 bases, with 8 bases left in between. The CDR3 is made up of 13 amino acids. J is TRBJ2-5 and V is TRBV4-1; no clear D gene. Input material: naive CD4+ T cells sorted from blood. This sample's subset: CD45RA+ positively selected. This sequence originates from a man younger than 35 in good health. CDR3 coding DNA: TGCGCCAGCAGCCAAGTTCGGCGGGAGACCCAGTACTTC. This gives the protein CASSQVRRETQYF.